Listed here is a single T cell receptor (beta chain). What it recognizes is unknown. Investigators divided CD4+ cells into CD45RA+ naive and CD45RA-negative memory subsets. TCRdb keeps only in-frame clones here, not all; method: immunoSEQ multiplex PCR. Of about 1 million clones in the sample, 75% are singletons; the top ten hold approximately 1.5%. This specimen comes from a study of shared clonotypes between healthy human individuals. The CDR3 totals 16 residues. V gave up 7 bases and J gave up 0 bases; unmatched junction bases: 11. Germline assignment: CDR1 SGHNT and CDR2 YYREEE (reference sequence). Findings and limits, study-wide: Sampling involved blood alone; tissue repertoires likely differ.

Sequenced material: memory CD4+ T cells sorted from blood. The subset: CD45RA-negative fraction. V and J are TRBV5-4 and TRBJ2-7, with 9 bases lining up with TRBD2. The TCR sequence derives from a man aged 18 to 35 in good health. The DNA for the CDR3 is TGTGCCAGCTCACTGGGGACTAGCTCCCTCTCCTACGAGCAGTACTTC. This translates into CASSLGTSSLSYEQYF.